This is a list of T cell receptor beta chains from one sample in a study of T cells in tumors and immune-related adverse events. Here immunoSEQ multiplex PCR was the method, and the copy in TCRdb shows in-frame clones only, minus some. Of 4,500 or so clones in the sample, around 82% were seen once. The specimen comprised skin tissue, sampled from a patient treated with anti-PD-1 therapy. The receptors stem from a female donor with metastatic renal cell carcinoma. Both conserved end residues are part of each CDR3. The D gene is left open where the match is weak. Some rows mark clone size as missing; the rest say once, few, many or name a class of expanded clone.

>few|-|TRBV18|TRBJ2-5
TGTGCCAGCTCACTCGGGACAAAAGAGACCCAGTACTTC
CASSLGTKETQYF
>-|-|TRBV15|TRBJ2-5
TGTGCCACCAGCAGCGCCTTAGCGAACCAAGAGACCCAGTACTTC
CATSSALANQETQYF
>-|-|TRBV7-6|TRBJ1-2
TGTGCCAGCAGCTCGGACCCACCTAAGGATGGCTACACCTTC
CASSSDPPKDGYTF
>-|TRBD1|TRBV19|TRBJ2-3
TGTGCCAGTAGTATAATACCCGGGACAGGGGAGACAGATACGCAGTATTTT
CASSIIPGTGETDTQYF
>-|-|TRBV5-8|TRBJ2-5
TGTGCCAGCAGCTTGGGACAGGCCCAAGAGACCCAGTACTTC
CASSLGQAQETQYF
>-|TRBD2|TRBV2|TRBJ2-3
TGTGCCAGCAGTGGTAGCGGGGGCTGGAGCACAGATACGCAGTATTTT
CASSGSGGWSTDTQYF
>-|-|TRBV7-6|TRBJ1-1
TGTGCCAGCAGCTTAGTGGACTTGAACACTGAAGCTTTCTTT
CASSLVDLNTEAFF
>-|-|TRBV6-1|TRBJ1-1
TGTGCCAGCACCGAGCCGGGGAACACTGAAGCTTTCTTT
CASTEPGNTEAFF
>-|-|TRBV5-1|TRBJ1-4
TGCGCCAGCAGCTCTGGAACTGAAAAACTGTTTTTT
CASSSGTEKLFF
>-|-|TRBV7-2|TRBJ1-4
TGTGCCAGCAGCTTAGGGGGGGCAGATGAAAAACTGTTTTTT
CASSLGGADEKLFF
>-|TRBD1|TRBV7-7|TRBJ2-5
TGTGCTAGCAGCTTAGCGTGCTTTTTGGACAGGGAGGTGGAGACCCAGTACTTC
CASSLACFLDREVETQYF
>-|-|TRBV11-2|TRBJ1-1
TGTGCCAGCAGCGCCGAAAGGGCGAGCGCTGAAGCTTTCTTT
CASSAERASAEAFF
>-|TRBD2|TRBV19|TRBJ2-7
TGTGCCAGTAGCTCATCCGGGACTAGCGGGTCCTACGAGCAGTACTTC
CASSSSGTSGSYEQYF
>-|-|TRBV15|TRBJ2-3
TGTGCCACCAGCAGACGTCAGGTTCCAGATACGCAGTATTTT
CATSRRQVPDTQYF
>few|TRBD1|TRBV6-5|TRBJ1-6
TGTGCCAGCAGGGGACAGAATAATTCACCCCTCCACTTT
CASRGQNNSPLHF
>-|TRBD2|TRBV11-3|TRBJ2-3
TGTGCCAGCAGCCCCAGACTAGCGGGGGACACAGATACGCAGTATTTT
CASSPRLAGDTDTQYF
>-|TRBD2|TRBV5-1|TRBJ2-7
TGCGCCAGCAGCTTGGGGACTAGCGGGTTATACGAGCAGTACTTC
CASSLGTSGLYEQYF
>few|TRBD1|TRBV19|TRBJ2-3
TGTGCCAGTAGTCGGGACAGGGGATCAGATACGCAGTATTTT
CASSRDRGSDTQYF
>once|-|TRBV25-1|TRBJ2-1
TGTGCCAGCGTGACATTGTACAATGAGCAGTTCTTC
CASVTLYNEQFF
>-|TRBD1|TRBV9|TRBJ1-1
TGTGCCAGCAGCACGGGACAGCACCAGAACACTGAAGCTTTCTTT
CASSTGQHQNTEAFF
>-|TRBD1|TRBV5-4|TRBJ1-6
TGTGCCAGCAGCGCCCGCCGGGACAGTATTTTTAATTCACCCCTCCACTTT
CASSARRDSIFNSPLHF
>-|TRBD2|TRBV28|TRBJ2-1
TGTGCCAGTGATACTAGCGGGAGTTTATGGAATGAGCAGTTCTTC
CASDTSGSLWNEQFF
>-|-|TRBV5-1|TRBJ1-2
TGCGCCAGCAGCGTTCTTGGGGGGGCCGACCCCTTTGGCTACACCTTC
CASSVLGGADPFGYTF
>-|TRBD1|TRBV5-6|TRBJ1-5
TGTGCCAGCAGAAAGACAGGGGCCTACAATAGCAATCAGCCCCAGCATTTT
CASRKTGAYNSNQPQHF
>-|TRBD1|TRBV7-9|TRBJ1-1
TGTGCCAGCAGCAGCGTCGGGACAGACCATGAAGCTTTCTTT
CASSSVGTDHEAFF
>-|-|TRBV19|TRBJ1-2
TGTGCCAGTAGTCCCACACAGAACTATGGCTACACCTTC
CASSPTQNYGYTF
>-|TRBD1|TRBV18|TRBJ1-1
TGTGCCAGCTCACCAGGCGGACAGGGGGCAGGAACTGAAGCTTTCTTT
CASSPGGQGAGTEAFF
>-|-|TRBV6-5|TRBJ2-7
TGTGCCAGCAGGGGGTCAGGGAGGAGCTCCTACGAGCAGTACTTC
CASRGSGRSSYEQYF
>once|-|TRBV6-4|TRBJ2-1
TGTGCCAGCAGGGCCCTAGCAGGCTCCTACAATGAGCAGTTCTTC
CASRALAGSYNEQFF
>-|-|TRBV20-1|TRBJ1-4
TGCAGTGCTAGAGATCATGAAAAACTGTTTTTT
CSARDHEKLFF
>-|-|TRBV4-2|TRBJ1-1
TGTGCCAGCAGCCAAGAGATCACGACTTATGAAGCTTTCTTT
CASSQEITTYEAFF
>-|-|TRBV4-1|TRBJ1-5
TGCGCCAGCAGCCTAAGCCAACAGGGCAATCAGCCCCAGCATTTT
CASSLSQQGNQPQHF
>-|-|TRBV30|TRBJ1-2
TGTGCCTCCTCGGTAGAGGGTAACTATGGCTACACCTTC
CASSVEGNYGYTF
>-|TRBD1|TRBV28|TRBJ2-2
TGTGCCAGCAGTTTACTCGGGACAGGGGTTTCTTGGGACACCGGGGAGCTGTTTTTT
CASSLLGTGVSWDTGELFF
>-|-|TRBV6-5|TRBJ1-5
TGTGCCAGCAGTTACAGGGAGGGTCAGCCCCAGCATTTT
CASSYREGQPQHF
>-|-|TRBV7-6|TRBJ2-3
TGTGCCAGCAGCTTGATGGGGGCAGATACGCAGTATTTT
CASSLMGADTQYF
>-|TRBD1|TRBV27|TRBJ1-4
TGTGCCAGCAGCTCACAGGGGACGTATGAAAAACTGTTTTTT
CASSSQGTYEKLFF
>-|TRBD1|TRBV4-1|TRBJ1-5
TGCGCCAGCAGCCAATCTCTCGTGAGGGGGCCCAATCAGCCCCAGCATTTT
CASSQSLVRGPNQPQHF